This T cell receptor beta chain was identified during a study of breast tumors, draining lymph nodes, adjacent tissues. Breast cancer patients provided tissue from their axillary draining lymph nodes. Germline V gene sequence: CDR1 MNHNS, CDR2 SASEGT. Between the trimmed V and J ends, which lost 7 bases and 6 bases, there was a span of 13 bases. The CDR3 length is 13 residues. A single record per CDR3 protein comes from TCRdb applying MiXCR to the multiplex PCR reads. The data show 140,000 to 150,000 distinct CDR3 sequences, with about 30% seen just once and roughly 2.3% held by the top ten. The sequenced sample consisted of axillary lymph node tissue. V gene TRBV6-1 combines with J gene TRBJ2-1, with unresolved D. The receptor's source is a female donor with breast cancer. Some clones in this sample may be carry-over from other donors' samples. The CDR3 loop is CASIKAPFNEQFF. In DNA form, the CDR3 reads TGTGCCAGCATTAAGGCCCCTTTCAATGAGCAGTTCTTC.